This T cell receptor (beta chain) was recorded in a study of early T cells in non-severe SARS-CoV-2 infection. About the research overall: Sequencing was performed on bulk RNA from unsorted whole blood, leaving chains unpaired.

Unique molecular identifier tags were affixed to discrete cDNA molecules. MiXCR, run by TCRdb on the 5' RACE reads, gives a single entry per CDR3 protein. The sample yields about 49,000 distinct CDR3 sequences, 10% to 15% seen once. Study-wide points: VDJdb matches were skewed toward anti-spike CD8 T cell responses.

Turning to this clonotype: The target antigen is unknown. A junction end diverges from the germline sequence, so it may reflect a read error.

The TCR originated in an adult who was a healthcare worker with PCR-confirmed SARS-CoV-2 infection or an uninfected control (not recorded which). The sequencing sample was made of whole blood.

The CDR3: CATSGLEADTQYF. Written as DNA, the CDR3 is TGTGCCACCAGTGGTTTGGAAGCAGATACGCAGTATTTT. V gene TRBV24-1 combines with J gene TRBJ2-3; D remains ambiguous. There are 13 residues in the CDR3. Germline CDR1 KGHDR, CDR2 SFDVKD.